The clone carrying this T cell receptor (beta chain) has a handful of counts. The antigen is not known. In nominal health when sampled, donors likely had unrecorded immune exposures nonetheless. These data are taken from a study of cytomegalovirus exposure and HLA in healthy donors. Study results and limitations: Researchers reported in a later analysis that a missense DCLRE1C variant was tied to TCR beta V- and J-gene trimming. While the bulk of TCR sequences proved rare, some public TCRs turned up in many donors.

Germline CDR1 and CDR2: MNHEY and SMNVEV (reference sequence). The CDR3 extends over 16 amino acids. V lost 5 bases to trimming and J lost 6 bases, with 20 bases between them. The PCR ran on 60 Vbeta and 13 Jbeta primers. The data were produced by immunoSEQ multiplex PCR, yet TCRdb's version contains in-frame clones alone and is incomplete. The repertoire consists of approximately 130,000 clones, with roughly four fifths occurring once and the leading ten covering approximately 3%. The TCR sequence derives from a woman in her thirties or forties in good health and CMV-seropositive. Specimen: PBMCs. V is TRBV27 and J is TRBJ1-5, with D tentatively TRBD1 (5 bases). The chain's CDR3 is CASSPRRRGSFQPQHF. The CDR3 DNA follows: TGTGCCAGCAGTCCCCGAAGAAGGGGATCTTTTCAGCCCCAGCATTTT.